This T cell receptor beta chain originates from a study of shared clonotypes between healthy human individuals. Germline V lookup: CDR1 KGHSH, CDR2 LQKENI. Trimming took 2 bases from V and 7 from J, leaving 18 bases between them. The CDR3 contains 16 residues. Investigators spread the genomic DNA of each subset evenly over several immunoSEQ plates. Profiling relied on immunoSEQ multiplex PCR, and the TCRdb table lists in-frame clones only, not all of them. The sample has about 600,000 clones, around 97% seen once. The sample taken for sequencing was naive CD4+ T cells sorted from blood. Subset indicated: CD45RA+ positively selected. The rearrangement uses TRBV18 and TRBJ1-5; D gene uncertain. The receptor was isolated from a woman aged 30 to 39 in good health. Written as DNA, the CDR3 is TGTGCCAGCTCACCAGCATCGGGGTCTGGGAGGCAGCCCCAGCATTTT. Translated, it gives CASSPASGSGRQPQHF.